This T cell receptor beta chain comes out of a study of shared clonotypes between healthy human individuals (dated by TCRdb to 2018 to 2021). As for the study more broadly: The cohort comprised a couple of women and three men aged 18 to 49 years. Libraries were prepared and TCR repertoires were sequenced by different laboratories using diverse techniques, in order to increase sequencing depth and limit assay-specific biases. For each donor, three plates each were used for CD4 naive and CD4 memory, two plates were used for CD8 naive, and one plate was used for CD8 memory. To estimate repertoire size and how much clonotype sharing occurs between individuals, the study deeply sequenced the blood TCR repertoires of five healthy adults. Each donor's leukapheresis produced roughly between roughly 0.85 and 10 billion PBMCs.

Donors were healthy HIV-negative adults with no recently reported acute infections or vaccinations. Only Caucasian adults living in Nashville, Tennessee, USA were represented among the donors. CD4+ T cells were enriched through magnetic negative selection, after which naive cells were positively selected on CD45RA and the remaining negative fraction served as the memory subset. Blood was obtained by leukapheresis, after which PBMCs were separated by Ficoll-Histopaque density gradient centrifugation and cryopreserved in liquid nitrogen vapor phase. Analytical flow cytometry was used to check the purity and quantity of every magnetically sorted T cell population. Genomic DNA was isolated from each sorted fraction and quantified by UV absorbance on a Nanodrop 2000c. In the germline V gene, CDR1 corresponds to SGHVS and CDR2 to FNYEAQ. V was cut back by 1 base and J by 5 bases, leaving a gap of 8 bases between them. From the cysteine up to the phenylalanine, the CDR3 has a length of 13 residues. Here the CDR3 DNA is all that survives: 39 bases in frame from base 1.

What the work shows at the level of the full study, not this receptor alone: Sharing across a few donors was observed for 4.5% to 6.5% of naive CD4, 3.5% of naive CD8, roughly 2.4% of memory CD4, and roughly 0.4% of memory CD8 clonotypes. Because the study included only a small number of donors, the genetic and exposure-history diversity represented was limited. Only blood was sampled, and tissue TCR repertoires likely differ from those in blood. Based on pairwise subsampling, the degree of clonotype sharing among donors was expected to be affected by sequencing depth. Compared with non-shared clonotypes, clonotypes shared by all four sorted-subset donors had higher generation probabilities. Incomplete sequencing was indicated by rarefaction of sorted-subset datasets, despite the large sequencing depth. Estimated clonotype richness was generally larger for naive than for memory subsets.

Notes on this clone: Its antigen target is currently unknown. Per-base qualities were not stored, and no clone one base away is much larger.

TCR CDR3 regions were amplified from genomic DNA by multiplex PCR using the deep immunoSEQ assay. Genomic DNA extracted from each cell subset was distributed evenly over all wells of several immunoSEQ 96-well plates, and each plate served as one replicate. For sorted subsets, 200 to 250 ng of genomic DNA, equivalent to some 33,000 T cell genomes, went into each replicate PCR. Purified libraries were measured with a Qubit 3.0 fluorometer, size-checked on a Bioanalyzer 2100, and measured again with the KAPA Library Quantification kit. A separate single-read 150-cycle Illumina NextSeq 550 flow cell was used to sequence each immunoSEQ 96-well plate. As for the original processing: Because the immunoSEQ output held only junctional sequences and lacked quality scores, the filtering could not match the filtering applied to full-length reads. Sequences were annotated with PyIR, a Python wrapper for IgBLAST v1.9, using IMGT germline references to assign V/J genes and CDR3. Reads with weak V/J assignments (E-value above 1e-6), missing CDR3, stop codons, out-of-frame junctions, or ambiguous translated residues were removed. V3J clonotypes were defined as sequences sharing the same inferred V gene, J gene, and CDR3 amino acid sequence. To compute the percentage overlap between repertoires, the number of shared unique clonotypes was divided by the size of the smaller repertoire. Richness of each repertoire was evaluated using RTK rarefaction, the Chao1 estimator, and Recon v2.1 estimates of unobserved clonotypes. OLGA was used to compute generation probabilities for all TCRbeta clonotypes that the gDNA method yielded from a few donors. TCRdb's version of the immuneACCESS table is confined to in-frame rearrangements and falls short of the full clone set. An unresolved V gene accounts for under half of the shortfall where checked; the remainder is of unknown origin. V and J calls and clone size follow that table, whereas D and trimming were derived from the DNA. Counted in this sample were about 1.4 million clones; roughly 96% of them appeared once. Together, the top ten hold about 1.2% of the sample.

Material for sequencing was naive CD4+ T cells sorted from blood. This sample's cell subset or site label indicates: CD45RA+ positively selected. This TCR derives from a man aged 25-45 years in good health. The rearrangement combines TRBV7-6 with TRBJ2-5; no D gene call is confident. CDR3 sequence: CASSLGLGETQYF. The DNA sequence is as follows: TGTGCCAGCAGCTTAGGCCTTGGGGAGACCCAGTACTTC.